The 4 T cell receptor beta chains below come from one sample, sequenced in a study of blood T cell repertoires in COVID-19. Assay used: immunoSEQ multiplex PCR; TCRdb lists only in-frame clones, some missing. The sample carries 300,000 to 400,000 clones, 90% recorded once. Material for sequencing was PBMCs or T cells enriched from blood (not recorded which). Receptor source: a woman in her 30s who had been exposed to COVID-19.

This chain connects TRBV9 to TRBJ2-1; 11 bases align to TRBD2. V shed 7 bases, J shed 7 bases, and the junction held 10 bases outside the gene matches. Looked up from germline, CDR1 is SGDLS and CDR2 is YYNGEE. The length of the CDR3 is 15 residues. CDR3 residues: CASGLTSGGANEQFF. For the CDR3, the DNA is TGTGCCAGCGGCCTAACTAGCGGGGGAGCGAATGAGCAGTTCTTC.

The chain joins TRBV6-5 to TRBJ2-2; 10 bases are shared with TRBD2. The length of the CDR3 is 14 residues. The germline V gene has CDR1 MNHEY and CDR2 SVGAGI. Trimming cost V 7 bases and J 4 bases; bases outside gene matches: 3. The CDR3 region has the DNA TGTGCCAGCAAGTTAGCGGGAGGCACCGGGGAGCTGTTTTTT. Its protein is CASKLAGGTGELFF.

The rearrangement uses TRBV3-1 (or the pseudogene TRBV3-2) and TRBJ2-3; 8 nucleotides line up with TRBD1. Per germline, CDR1 LGHDT and CDR2 YNNKEL (reference sequence). The CDR3 covers 14 residues. Germline trimming cut 3 bases from V and 1 base from J; bases unmatched to any gene: 0. The CDR3 region is CASSQDRGTDTQYF. CDR3 in DNA: TGTGCCAGCAGCCAGGACAGGGGCACAGATACGCAGTATTTT.

V usage is TRBV7-2 and J usage is TRBJ2-1, with D uncertain. Trimming took 1 base from V and 5 from J, leaving 9 bases between them. Germline V gene lookup returns CDR1 SGHTA and CDR2 FQGNSA. The CDR3 sequence is 14 residues long. CDR3: CASSLVVGHNEQFF. Here the CDR3 DNA reads TGTGCCAGCAGCTTAGTCGTGGGCCACAATGAGCAGTTCTTC.